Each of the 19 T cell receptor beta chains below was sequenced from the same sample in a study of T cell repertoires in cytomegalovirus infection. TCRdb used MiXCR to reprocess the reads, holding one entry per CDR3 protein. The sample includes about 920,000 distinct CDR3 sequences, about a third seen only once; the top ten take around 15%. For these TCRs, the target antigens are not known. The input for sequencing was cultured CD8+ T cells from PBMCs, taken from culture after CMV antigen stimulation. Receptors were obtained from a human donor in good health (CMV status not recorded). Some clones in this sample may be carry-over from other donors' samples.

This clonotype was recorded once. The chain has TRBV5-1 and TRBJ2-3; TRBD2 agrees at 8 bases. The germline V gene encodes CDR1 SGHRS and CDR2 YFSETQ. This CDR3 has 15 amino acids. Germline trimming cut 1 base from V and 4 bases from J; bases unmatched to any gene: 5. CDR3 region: CASSLPSGFSDTQYF. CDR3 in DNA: TGCGCCAGCAGCTTGCCTAGCGGGTTCTCAGATACGCAGTATTTT.

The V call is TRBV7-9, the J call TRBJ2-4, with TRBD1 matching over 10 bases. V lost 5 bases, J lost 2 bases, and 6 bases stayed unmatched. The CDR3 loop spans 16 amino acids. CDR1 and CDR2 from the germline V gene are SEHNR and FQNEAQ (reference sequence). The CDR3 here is CASSTGTGETKNIQYF. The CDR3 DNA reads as TGTGCCAGCAGCACCGGGACAGGGGAAACCAAAAACATTCAGTACTTC.

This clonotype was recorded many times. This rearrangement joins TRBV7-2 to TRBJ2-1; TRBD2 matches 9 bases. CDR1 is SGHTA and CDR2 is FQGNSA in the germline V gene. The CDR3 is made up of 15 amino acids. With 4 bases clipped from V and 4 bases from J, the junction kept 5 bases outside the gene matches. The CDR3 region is CASSSRGGTYNEQFF. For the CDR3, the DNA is TGTGCCAGCAGCTCGCGGGGGGGGACTTACAATGAGCAGTTCTTC. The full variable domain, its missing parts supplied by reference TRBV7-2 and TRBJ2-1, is GAGVSQSPSNKVTEKGKDVELRCDPISGHTALYWYRQSLGQGLEFLIYFQGNSAPDKSGLPSDRFSAERTGGSVSTLTIQRTQQEDSAVYLCASSSRGGTYNEQFFGPGTRLTVL.

CDR3 region: CASSLPTSGGSNEQFF. The CDR3 region has the DNA TGTGCCAGCAGCTTACCAACTAGCGGGGGGAGCAATGAGCAGTTCTTC. The chain recombines TRBV7-4 with TRBJ2-1; 12 nucleotides agree with TRBD2. V shed 2 bases, J shed 6 bases, and the junction held 5 bases outside the gene matches. This CDR3 contains 16 residues. The germline V gene has CDR1 SGHVT and CDR2 SQSDAQ. The whole variable domain, remainder taken from reference TRBV7-4 and TRBJ2-1, is GAGVSQSPRYKVAKRGRDVALRCDSISGHVTLYWYRQTLGQGSEVLTYSQSDAQRDKSGRPSGRFSAERPERSVSTLKIQRTEQGDSAVYLCASSLPTSGGSNEQFFGPGTRLTVL.

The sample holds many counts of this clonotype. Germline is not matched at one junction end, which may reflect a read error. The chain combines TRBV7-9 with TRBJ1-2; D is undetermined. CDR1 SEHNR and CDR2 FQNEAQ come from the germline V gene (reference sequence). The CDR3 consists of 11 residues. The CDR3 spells CASSLGDGYTF. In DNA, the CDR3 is TGCGCCAGCAGCTTGGGAGATGGCTACACCTTC.

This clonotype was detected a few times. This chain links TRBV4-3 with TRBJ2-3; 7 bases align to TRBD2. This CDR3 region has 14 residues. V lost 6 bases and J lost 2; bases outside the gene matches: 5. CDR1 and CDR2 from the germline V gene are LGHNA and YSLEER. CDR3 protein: CASRRGVYTDTQYF. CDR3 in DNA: TGCGCCAGCAGACGGGGGGTTTACACAGATACGCAGTATTTT.

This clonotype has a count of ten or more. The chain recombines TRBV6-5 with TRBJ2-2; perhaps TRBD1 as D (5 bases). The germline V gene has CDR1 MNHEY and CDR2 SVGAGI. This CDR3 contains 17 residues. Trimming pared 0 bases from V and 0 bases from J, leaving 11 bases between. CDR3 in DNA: TGTGCCAGCAGTTACTCGGATGGGGCAGCGAACACCGGGGAGCTGTTTTTT. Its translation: CASSYSDGAANTGELFF.

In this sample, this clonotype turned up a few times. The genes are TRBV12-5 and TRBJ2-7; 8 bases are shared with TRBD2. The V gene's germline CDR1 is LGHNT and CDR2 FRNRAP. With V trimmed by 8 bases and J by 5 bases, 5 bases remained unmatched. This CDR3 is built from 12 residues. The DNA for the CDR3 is TGTGCTAGTACGTCGGGGGGGGACGAGCAGTACTTC. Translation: CASTSGGDEQYF.

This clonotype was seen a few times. CDR3 sequence: CASSTGTGRRTSTDTQYF. The CDR3 region has the DNA TGTGCCAGCAGTACCGGGACAGGGAGAAGGACTAGCACAGATACGCAGTATTTT. The chain recombines TRBV6-2 or TRBV6-3 with TRBJ2-3, with TRBD1 matching 9 bases. The trim removed 5 bases at V and 0 bases at J, leaving 12 bases unmatched. CDR3 size: 18 residues. CDR1 MNHEY and CDR2 SVGEGT come from the germline V gene.

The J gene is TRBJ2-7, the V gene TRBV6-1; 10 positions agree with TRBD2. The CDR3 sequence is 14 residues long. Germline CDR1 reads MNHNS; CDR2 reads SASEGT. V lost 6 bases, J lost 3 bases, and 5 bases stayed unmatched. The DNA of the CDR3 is TGTGCCAGCAGCCTAGCGGGGGACTTCTACGAGCAGTACTTC. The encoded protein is CASSLAGDFYEQYF.

The CDR3 region is CASSYRGLRQETQYF. CDR3 DNA sequence: TGTGCCAGCAGTTACAGGGGCTTAAGGCAAGAGACCCAGTACTTC. V is TRBV6-5 and J is TRBJ2-5; TRBD1 might be the D (5 bases). V was clipped by 2 bases and J by 2 bases, with 12 bases between them. The CDR3 loop spans 15 amino acids. Germline-derived CDR1 and CDR2 are MNHEY and SVGAGI.

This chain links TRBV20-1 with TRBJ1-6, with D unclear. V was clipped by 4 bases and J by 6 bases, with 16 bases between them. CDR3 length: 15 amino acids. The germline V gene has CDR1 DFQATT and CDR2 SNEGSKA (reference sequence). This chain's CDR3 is CSATSRTGRNSPLHF. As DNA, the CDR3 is TGCAGTGCTACTTCTCGGACCGGGCGTAATTCACCCCTCCACTTT.

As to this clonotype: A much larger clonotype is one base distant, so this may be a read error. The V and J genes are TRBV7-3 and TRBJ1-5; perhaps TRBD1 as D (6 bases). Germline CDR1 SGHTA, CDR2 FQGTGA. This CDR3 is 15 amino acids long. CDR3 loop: CASSLRQGRNLPQHF. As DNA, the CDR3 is TGTGCCAGCAGCTTACGGCAGGGGCGGAATCTGCCCCAGCATTTT.

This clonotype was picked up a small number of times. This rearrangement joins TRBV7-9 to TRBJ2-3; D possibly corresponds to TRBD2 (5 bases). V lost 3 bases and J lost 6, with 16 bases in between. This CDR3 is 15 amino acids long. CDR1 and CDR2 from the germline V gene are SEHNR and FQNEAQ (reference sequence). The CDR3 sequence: CASSFEASLLDTQYF. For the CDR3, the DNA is TGTGCCAGCAGCTTCGAGGCTAGCCTACTTGATACGCAGTATTTT. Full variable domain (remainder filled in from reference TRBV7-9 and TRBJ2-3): DTGVSQNPRHKITKRGQNVTFRCDPISEHNRLYWYRQTLGQGPEFLTYFQNEAQLEKSRLLSDRFSAERPKGSFSTLEIQRTEQGDSAMYLCASSFEASLLDTQYFGPGTRLTVL.

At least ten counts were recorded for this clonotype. CDR3 sequence: CASSLPPSGAKKNNEQFF. CDR3 sequence (DNA): TGTGCCAGCAGCTTGCCCCCAAGCGGGGCTAAGAAGAACAATGAGCAGTTCTTC. This sequence joins TRBV7-9 and TRBJ2-1; 7 bases match TRBD2. CDR1 and CDR2 (germline): SEHNR, FQNEAQ (reference sequence). This CDR3 region has 18 residues. V dropped 3 bases and J dropped 5; count of bases not matched to a gene: 16.

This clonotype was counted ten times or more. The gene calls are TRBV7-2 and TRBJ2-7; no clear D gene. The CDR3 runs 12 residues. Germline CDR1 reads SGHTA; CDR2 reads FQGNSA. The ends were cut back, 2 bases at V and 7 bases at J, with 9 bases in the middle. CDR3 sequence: CASSLFSREQYF. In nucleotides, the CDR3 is TGTGCCAGCAGCTTATTCTCACGTGAGCAGTACTTC.

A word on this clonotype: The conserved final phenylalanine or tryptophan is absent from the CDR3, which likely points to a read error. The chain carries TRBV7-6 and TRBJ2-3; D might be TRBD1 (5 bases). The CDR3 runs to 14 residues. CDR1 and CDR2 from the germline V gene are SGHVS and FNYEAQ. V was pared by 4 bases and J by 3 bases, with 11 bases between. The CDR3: CASSSSAGTDTQYS. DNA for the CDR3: TGTGCCAGCAGCTCCAGCGCAGGGACAGATACGCAGTATTCT.

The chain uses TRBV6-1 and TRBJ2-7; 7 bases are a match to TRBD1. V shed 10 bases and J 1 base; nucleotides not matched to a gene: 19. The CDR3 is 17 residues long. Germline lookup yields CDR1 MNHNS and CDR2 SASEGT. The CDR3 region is CANSPKETGTISYEQYF. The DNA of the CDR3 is TGTGCCAACAGCCCCAAGGAGACAGGGACAATTTCCTACGAGCAGTACTTC.

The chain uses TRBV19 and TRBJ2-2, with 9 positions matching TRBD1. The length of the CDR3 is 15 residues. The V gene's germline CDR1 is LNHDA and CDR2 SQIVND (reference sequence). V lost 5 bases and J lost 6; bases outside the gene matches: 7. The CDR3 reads CASSPRTGVAGELFF. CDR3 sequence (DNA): TGTGCCAGTAGTCCCCGGACAGGGGTGGCCGGGGAGCTGTTTTTT.